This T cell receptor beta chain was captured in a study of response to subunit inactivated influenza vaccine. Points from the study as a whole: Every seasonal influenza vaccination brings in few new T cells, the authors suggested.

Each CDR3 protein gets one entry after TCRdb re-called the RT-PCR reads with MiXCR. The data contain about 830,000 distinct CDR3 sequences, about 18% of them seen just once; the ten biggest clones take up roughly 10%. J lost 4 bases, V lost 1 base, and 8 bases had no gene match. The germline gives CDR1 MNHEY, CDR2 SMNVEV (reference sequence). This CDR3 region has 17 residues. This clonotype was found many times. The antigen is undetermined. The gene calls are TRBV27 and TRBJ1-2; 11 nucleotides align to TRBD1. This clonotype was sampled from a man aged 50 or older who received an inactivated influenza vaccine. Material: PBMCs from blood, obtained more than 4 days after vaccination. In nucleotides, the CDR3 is TGTGCCAGCAGTTTATTGGTAGGACAGGGGGCCTCCTATGGCTACACCTTC. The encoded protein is CASSLLVGQGASYGYTF.